The sequence of this T cell receptor (beta chain) was determined in a study of cytomegalovirus exposure and HLA in healthy donors. Study conclusions and caveats: Later analysis reportedly placed an Asian-associated ancestry cluster below the approximately 730-donor mean in N-insertions.

With respect to this clone: Its cognate antigen is unknown.

Between the trimmed V and J ends, which lost 3 bases and 6 bases, there was a span of 6 bases. The length of the CDR3 is 11 residues. Germline V CDR1 and CDR2: SGHVS, FQNEAQ. PCR used 60 Vbeta primers and 13 Jbeta primers. The method was immunoSEQ multiplex PCR; TCRdb's version includes in-frame clones alone and lacks a portion of them. Its table lists some 200,000 clones. The chain joins TRBV7-8 to TRBJ2-7; D not resolved. The TCR originated in a boy between 10 and 17 years old in good health and CMV-seronegative. Sequencing used PBMCs. The CDR3 spells CASSFFGEQYF. In DNA, the CDR3 is TGTGCCAGCAGCTTCTTCGGCGAGCAGTACTTC.